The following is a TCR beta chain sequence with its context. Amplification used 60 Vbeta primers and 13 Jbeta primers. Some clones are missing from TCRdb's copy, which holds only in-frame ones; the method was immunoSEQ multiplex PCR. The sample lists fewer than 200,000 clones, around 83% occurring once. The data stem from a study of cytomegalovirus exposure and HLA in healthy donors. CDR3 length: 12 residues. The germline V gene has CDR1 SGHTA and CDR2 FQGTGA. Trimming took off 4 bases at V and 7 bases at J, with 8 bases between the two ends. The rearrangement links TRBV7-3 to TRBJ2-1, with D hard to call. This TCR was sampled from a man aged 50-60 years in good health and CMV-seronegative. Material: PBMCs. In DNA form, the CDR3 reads TGTGCCAGCAGCTCCAATCAAAATGAGCAGTTCTTC. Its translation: CASSSNQNEQFF. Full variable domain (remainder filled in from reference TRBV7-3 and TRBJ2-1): GAGVSQTPSNKVTEKGKYVELRCDPISGHTALYWYRQSLGQGPEFLIYFQGTGAADDSGLPNDRFFAVRPEGSVSTLKIQRTERGDSAVYLCASSSNQNEQFFGPGTRLTVL.